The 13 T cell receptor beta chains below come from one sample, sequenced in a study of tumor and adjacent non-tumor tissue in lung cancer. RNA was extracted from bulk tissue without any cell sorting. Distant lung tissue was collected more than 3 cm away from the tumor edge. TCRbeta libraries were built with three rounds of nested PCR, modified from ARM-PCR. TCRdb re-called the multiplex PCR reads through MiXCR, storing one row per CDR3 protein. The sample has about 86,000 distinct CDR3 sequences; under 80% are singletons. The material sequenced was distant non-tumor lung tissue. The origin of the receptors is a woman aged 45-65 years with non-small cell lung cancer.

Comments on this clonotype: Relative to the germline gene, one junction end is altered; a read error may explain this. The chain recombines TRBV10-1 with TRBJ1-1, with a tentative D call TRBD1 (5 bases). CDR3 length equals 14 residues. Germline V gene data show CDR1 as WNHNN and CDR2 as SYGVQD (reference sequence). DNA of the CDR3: TGCGACAGCAGTGATAACCAGGGTTACACTCAAGCTTTCTTT. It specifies CDSSDNQGYTQAFF.

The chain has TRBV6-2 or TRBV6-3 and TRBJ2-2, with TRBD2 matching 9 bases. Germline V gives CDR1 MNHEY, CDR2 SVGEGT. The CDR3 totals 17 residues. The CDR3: CAGSSRTSVRRTGELFF. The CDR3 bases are TGTGCTGGCAGTTCCCGGACTAGCGTGAGAAGGACCGGGGAGCTGTTTTTT.

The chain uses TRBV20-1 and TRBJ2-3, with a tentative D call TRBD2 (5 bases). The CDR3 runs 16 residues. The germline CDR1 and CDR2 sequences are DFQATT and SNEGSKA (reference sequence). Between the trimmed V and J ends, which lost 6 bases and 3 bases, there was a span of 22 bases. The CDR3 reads CSASKPLAWVTDTQYF. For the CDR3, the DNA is TGCAGTGCGTCCAAGCCCCTAGCATGGGTAACAGATACGCAGTATTTT.

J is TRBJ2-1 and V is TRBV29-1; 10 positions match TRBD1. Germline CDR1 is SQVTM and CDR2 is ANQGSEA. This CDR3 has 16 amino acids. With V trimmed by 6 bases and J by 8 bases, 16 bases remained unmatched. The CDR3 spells CSVPSGGTGEDDEQFF. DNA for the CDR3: TGCAGCGTCCCCAGTGGCGGGACAGGGGAAGACGATGAGCAGTTCTTC.

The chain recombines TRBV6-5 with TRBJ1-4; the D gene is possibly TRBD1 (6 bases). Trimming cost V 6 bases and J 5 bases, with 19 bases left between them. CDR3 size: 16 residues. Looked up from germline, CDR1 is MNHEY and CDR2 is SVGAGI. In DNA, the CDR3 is TGTGCCAGCAGCCCTCCTGACAGGCGGGCCAATGAAAAACTGTTTTTT. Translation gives CASSPPDRRANEKLFF.

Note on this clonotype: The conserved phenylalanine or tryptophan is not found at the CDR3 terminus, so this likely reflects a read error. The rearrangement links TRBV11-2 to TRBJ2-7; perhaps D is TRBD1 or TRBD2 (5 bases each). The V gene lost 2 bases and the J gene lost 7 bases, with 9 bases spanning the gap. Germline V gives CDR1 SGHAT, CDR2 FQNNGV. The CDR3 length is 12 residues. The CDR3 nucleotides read TGTGCCAGCAGCTTAAGCAGGGAGGAGCAGTACTAC. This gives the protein CASSLSREEQYY.

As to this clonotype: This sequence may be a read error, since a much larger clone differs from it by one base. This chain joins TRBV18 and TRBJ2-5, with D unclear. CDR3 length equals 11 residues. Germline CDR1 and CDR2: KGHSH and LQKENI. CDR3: CASSPEQTQCF. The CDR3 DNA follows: TGTGCCAGCTCACCAGAACAGACCCAGTGCTTC.

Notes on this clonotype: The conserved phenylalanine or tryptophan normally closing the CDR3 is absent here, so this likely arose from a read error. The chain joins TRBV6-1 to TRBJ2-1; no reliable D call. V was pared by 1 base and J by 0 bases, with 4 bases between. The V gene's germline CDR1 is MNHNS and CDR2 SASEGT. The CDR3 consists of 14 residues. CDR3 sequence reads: CASSEVGSYNEQFL. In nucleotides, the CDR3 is TGTGCCAGCAGTGAAGTCGGCTCCTACAATGAGCAGTTCTTG.

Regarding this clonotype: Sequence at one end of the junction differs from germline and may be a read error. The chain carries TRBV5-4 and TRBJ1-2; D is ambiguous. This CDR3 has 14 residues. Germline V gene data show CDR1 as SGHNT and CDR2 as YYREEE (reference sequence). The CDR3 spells CARSCLNANYGYTF. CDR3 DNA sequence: TGTGCCAGAAGCTGCTTAAATGCTAACTATGGCTACACCTTC.

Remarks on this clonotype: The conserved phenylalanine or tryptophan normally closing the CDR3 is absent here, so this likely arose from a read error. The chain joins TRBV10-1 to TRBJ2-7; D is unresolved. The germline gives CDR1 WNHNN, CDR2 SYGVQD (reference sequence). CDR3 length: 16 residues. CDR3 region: CVSSESTLPGPYEQYY. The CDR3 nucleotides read TGCGTCAGCAGTGAGTCAACCCTCCCAGGTCCCTATGAGCAGTACTAC.

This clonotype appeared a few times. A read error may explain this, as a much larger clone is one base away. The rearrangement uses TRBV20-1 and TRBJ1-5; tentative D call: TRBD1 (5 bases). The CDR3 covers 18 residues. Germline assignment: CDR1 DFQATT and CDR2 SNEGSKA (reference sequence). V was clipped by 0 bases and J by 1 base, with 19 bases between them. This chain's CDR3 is CSARDQGSFPLSNQPQHF. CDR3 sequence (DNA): TGCAGTGCTAGAGATCAGGGATCATTCCCCTTGAGCAATCAGCCCCAGCATTTT.

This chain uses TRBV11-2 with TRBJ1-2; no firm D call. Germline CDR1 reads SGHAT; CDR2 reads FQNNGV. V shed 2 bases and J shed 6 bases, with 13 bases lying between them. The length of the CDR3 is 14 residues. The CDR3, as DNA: TGTGCCAGCAGCTTAACCCGGGGAGGCCATGGCTACACCTTC. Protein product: CASSLTRGGHGYTF.

The CDR3 here is CISSPPATGWYTEAFF. CDR3 bases: TGTATCAGCTCACCACCAGCGACAGGGTGGTACACTGAAGCTTTCTTT. The V and J genes are TRBV18 and TRBJ1-1, with TRBD1 identical over 7 bases. The CDR3 extends over 16 amino acids. Germline V gene lookup returns CDR1 KGHSH and CDR2 LQKENI.